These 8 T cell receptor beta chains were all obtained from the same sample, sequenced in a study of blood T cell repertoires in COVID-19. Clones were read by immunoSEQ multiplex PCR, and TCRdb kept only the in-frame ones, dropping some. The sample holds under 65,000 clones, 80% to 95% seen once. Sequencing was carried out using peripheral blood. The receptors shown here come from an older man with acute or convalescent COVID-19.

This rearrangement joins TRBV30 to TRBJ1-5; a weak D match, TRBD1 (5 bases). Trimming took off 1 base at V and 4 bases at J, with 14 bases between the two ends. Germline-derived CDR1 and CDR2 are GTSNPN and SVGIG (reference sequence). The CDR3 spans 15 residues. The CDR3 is CAWSATRGGNQPQHF. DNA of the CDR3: TGTGCCTGGAGTGCAACTAGGGGAGGAAATCAGCCCCAGCATTTT.

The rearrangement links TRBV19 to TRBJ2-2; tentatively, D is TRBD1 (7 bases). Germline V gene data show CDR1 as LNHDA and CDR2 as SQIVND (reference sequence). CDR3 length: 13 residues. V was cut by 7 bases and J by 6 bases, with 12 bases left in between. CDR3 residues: CASNDREAGELFF. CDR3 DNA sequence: TGTGCCAGTAATGACAGGGAGGCCGGGGAGCTGTTTTTT.

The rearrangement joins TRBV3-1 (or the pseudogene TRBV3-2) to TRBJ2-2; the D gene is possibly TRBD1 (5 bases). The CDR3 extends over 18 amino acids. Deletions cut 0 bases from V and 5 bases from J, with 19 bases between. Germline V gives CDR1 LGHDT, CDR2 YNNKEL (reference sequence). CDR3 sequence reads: CASSQEGLGRELTGELFF. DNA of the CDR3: TGTGCCAGCAGCCAAGAGGGGTTGGGCAGGGAATTGACCGGGGAGCTGTTTTTT.

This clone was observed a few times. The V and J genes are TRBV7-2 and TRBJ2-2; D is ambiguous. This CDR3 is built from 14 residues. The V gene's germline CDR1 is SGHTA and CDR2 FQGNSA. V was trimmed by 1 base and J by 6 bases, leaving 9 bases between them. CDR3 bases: TGTGCCAGCAGCTTAGTTAGCTCCTCCGGGGAGCTGTTTTTT. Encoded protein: CASSLVSSSGELFF. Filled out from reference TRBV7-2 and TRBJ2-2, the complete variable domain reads GAGVSQSPSNKVTEKGKDVELRCDPISGHTALYWYRQSLGQGLEFLIYFQGNSAPDKSGLPSDRFSAERTGGSVSTLTIQRTQQEDSAVYLCASSLVSSSGELFFGEGSRLTVL.

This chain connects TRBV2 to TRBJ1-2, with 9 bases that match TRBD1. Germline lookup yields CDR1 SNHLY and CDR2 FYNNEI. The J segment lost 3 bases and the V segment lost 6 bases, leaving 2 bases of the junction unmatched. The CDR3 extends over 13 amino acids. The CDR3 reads CASRTGGDYGYTF. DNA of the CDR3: TGTGCCAGCAGAACAGGGGGCGACTATGGCTACACCTTC.

CDR3 region: CASSRDIAPFYGANVLTF. The CDR3 DNA follows: TGTGCCAGCAGCAGGGACATCGCCCCCTTTTATGGGGCCAACGTCCTGACTTTC. The J gene is TRBJ2-6, the V gene TRBV21-1; the table's D call, TRBD1, has no DNA check behind it. TRBV21-1 is reported as a pseudogene. This CDR3 region has 18 residues.

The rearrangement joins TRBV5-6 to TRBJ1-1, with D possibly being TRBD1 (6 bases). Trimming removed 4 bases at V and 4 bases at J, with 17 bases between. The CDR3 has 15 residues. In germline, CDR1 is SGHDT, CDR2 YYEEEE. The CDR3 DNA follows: TGTGCCAGCAGCCAGGCAGGCCCCAGGGGCACTGAAGCTTTCTTT. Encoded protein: CASSQAGPRGTEAFF.

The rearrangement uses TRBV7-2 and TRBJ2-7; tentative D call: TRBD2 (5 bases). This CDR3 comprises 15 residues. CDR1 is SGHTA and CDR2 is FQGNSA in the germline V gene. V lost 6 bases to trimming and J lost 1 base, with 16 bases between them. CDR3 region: CASSNRGSTSYEQYF. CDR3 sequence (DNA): TGTGCCAGCAGTAACCGGGGTAGTACATCCTACGAGCAGTACTTC. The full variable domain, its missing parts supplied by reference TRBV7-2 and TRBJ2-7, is GAGVSQSPSNKVTEKGKDVELRCDPISGHTALYWYRQSLGQGLEFLIYFQGNSAPDKSGLPSDRFSAERTGGSVSTLTIQRTQQEDSAVYLCASSNRGSTSYEQYFGPGTRLTVT.